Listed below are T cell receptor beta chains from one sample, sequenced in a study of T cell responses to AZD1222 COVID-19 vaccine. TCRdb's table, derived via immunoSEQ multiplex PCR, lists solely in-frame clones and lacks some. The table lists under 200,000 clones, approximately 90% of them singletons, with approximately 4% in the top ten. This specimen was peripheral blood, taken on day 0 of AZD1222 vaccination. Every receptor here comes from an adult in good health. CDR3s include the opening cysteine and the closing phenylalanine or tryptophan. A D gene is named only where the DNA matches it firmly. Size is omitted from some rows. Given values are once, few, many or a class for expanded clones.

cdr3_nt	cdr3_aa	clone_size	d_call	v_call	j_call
TGTGCCAGCAGAGGAGCCGGGACTAGCGGATTCAATGAGCAGTTCTTC	CASRGAGTSGFNEQFF	NA	TRBD2	TRBV27	TRBJ2-1
TGCAGTGCTAGTGAGGGGCTTGGGCGCCCCCCGTTCTTC	CSASEGLGRPPFF	NA	NA	TRBV20-1	TRBJ2-1
TGTGCCAGCAGCTCCACGGGAGGAAACTACAATGAGCAGTTCTTC	CASSSTGGNYNEQFF	NA	TRBD2	TRBV7-3	TRBJ2-1
TGTGCCACCCAGGGGCTAGCGGGAGGGAAGGACGAGCAGTACTTC	CATQGLAGGKDEQYF	NA	TRBD2	TRBV27	TRBJ2-7
TGTGCCAGCAGTGAAGCAGGGAGGCCAACCCTCCACTTT	CASSEAGRPTLHF	NA	NA	TRBV2	TRBJ1-6
TGTGCCTGGAGCGGCCAGGGGGCCCCGAATTCACCCCTCCACTTT	CAWSGQGAPNSPLHF	NA	TRBD1	TRBV30	TRBJ1-6
TGCGCCAGCAGCTTGGGGCCGATGGACACCGGGGAGCTGTTTTTT	CASSLGPMDTGELFF	NA	NA	TRBV5-1	TRBJ2-2
TGTGCCACCAGCAGAGGACAGGGGGCTAGGGACACTGAAGCTTTCTTT	CATSRGQGARDTEAFF	NA	TRBD1	TRBV15	TRBJ1-1
TGTGCCAGCAGCCCTCCCGTCCTTGACTACGAGCAGTACTTC	CASSPPVLDYEQYF	few	NA	TRBV11-2	TRBJ2-7
TGTGCCAGCAGCCAAGGAGATATAAGCTCCTACGAGCAGTACTTC	CASSQGDISSYEQYF	NA	NA	TRBV3-1/TRBV3-2	TRBJ2-7
TGTGCCAGCAGCGCCGGGCCCGGGAATGAGCAGTTCTTC	CASSAGPGNEQFF	NA	NA	TRBV6-5	TRBJ2-1
TGTGCCAGCAGCGCCGTATGGGTGGCGCCTGAAGCTTTCTTT	CASSAVWVAPEAFF	NA	NA	TRBV7-9	TRBJ1-1
TGTGCCAGCAGCGTAGGGACTAGCGGCTACGAGCAGTACTTC	CASSVGTSGYEQYF	NA	TRBD2	TRBV9	TRBJ2-7
TGTGCCAGCAGCTTAGAATGGGCGGGAGGGCCCGAGACCCAGTACTTC	CASSLEWAGGPETQYF	NA	TRBD2	TRBV11-2	TRBJ2-5
TGTGCCAGCAGTTACAGGGCCTGGAGTGAAAAACTGTTTTTT	CASSYRAWSEKLFF	NA	NA	TRBV6-5	TRBJ1-4
TGTGCCATCAGTGGGACCTTCTACGAGCAGTACTTC	CAISGTFYEQYF	NA	NA	TRBV10-3	TRBJ2-7
TGTGCCAGCAGCCAAGTACAGGGCCAGGGAAGAGCCAGGGCTTTCTTT	CASSQVQGQGRARAFF	once	NA	TRBV4-2	TRBJ1-1
TGTGCCAGCAGCTTTCGCAGGGGGAATGACCACAATGAGCAGTTCTTC	CASSFRRGNDHNEQFF	NA	TRBD1	TRBV5-8	TRBJ2-1
TGTGCCAGCAGCTCGGCGTGGTCTGGGCTCCGGGAGCAGTTCTTC	CASSSAWSGLREQFF	NA	NA	TRBV5-4	TRBJ2-1
TGTGCCAGCAGTTTCGCAGGGGCCCCTGTCTCTGGAAACACCATATATTTT	CASSFAGAPVSGNTIYF	NA	NA	TRBV28	TRBJ1-3
TGTGCCATCAGTGAGTCGACAGCTAGCACTGAAGCTTTCTTT	CAISESTASTEAFF	NA	NA	TRBV10-3	TRBJ1-1
TGTGCCAGCCGCCGAGTCTCTGGAAACACCATATATTTT	CASRRVSGNTIYF	NA	NA	TRBV12-3/TRBV12-4	TRBJ1-3
TGTGCCAGCAGTGACTACAGCAATCAGCCCCAGCATTTT	CASSDYSNQPQHF	NA	NA	TRBV2	TRBJ1-5
TGCGCCAGCAGCTTGGAGTTTGGGGGGCCTTATGGCTACACCTTC	CASSLEFGGPYGYTF	NA	NA	TRBV5-1	TRBJ1-2
TGTGCCAGCCGCGGGAACTCTAATGAAAAACTGTTTTTT	CASRGNSNEKLFF	NA	NA	TRBV3-1/TRBV3-2	TRBJ1-4
TGTGCCAGCAGCTTAGCGCTTCTTAGCGGGAGCCCGAATGAGCAGTTCTTC	CASSLALLSGSPNEQFF	NA	TRBD2	TRBV7-2	TRBJ2-1